Presented here are 7 T cell receptor beta chains from one specimen sequenced in a study of blood T cell repertoires in COVID-19. Clones were sequenced by immunoSEQ multiplex PCR, and TCRdb holds only the in-frame ones, with some missing. This table holds under 200,000 clones, around four fifths found once. The sequenced sample was PBMCs or T cells enriched from blood (not recorded which). The receptors were gathered from an older woman who had recovered from COVID-19.

V and J are TRBV5-4 and TRBJ2-1; 9 nucleotides align to TRBD2. V lost 1 base and J lost 15; bases outside the gene matches: 11. The CDR3 runs 14 residues. CDR1 and CDR2 (germline): SGHNT, YYREEE (reference sequence). The CDR3 reads CASSLSSGRTSLFF. For the CDR3, the DNA is TGTGCCAGCAGCTTGTCGAGCGGGAGGACGTCGTTGTTCTTC.

The chain recombines TRBV2 with TRBJ2-7, with 7 bases that match TRBD1. The V segment lost 8 bases and the J segment 5 bases; nucleotides outside the gene matches: 9. Germline CDR1 SNHLY, CDR2 FYNNEI. CDR3 size: 13 residues. Written as DNA, the CDR3 is TGTGCCAGCTTGACAGGGATAACTAACGAGCAGTACTTC. This gives the protein CASLTGITNEQYF.

This chain joins TRBV10-3 and TRBJ1-1; D is undetermined. The V gene's germline CDR1 is ENHRY and CDR2 SYGVKD. This CDR3 spans 12 amino acids. Trimming pared 9 bases from V and 3 bases from J, leaving 11 bases between. CDR3 in amino acids: CAIRARDTEAFF. In nucleotides, the CDR3 is TGTGCCATTCGGGCGAGGGACACTGAAGCTTTCTTT.

The chain has TRBV29-1 and TRBJ2-1, with TRBD2 matching over 9 bases. This CDR3 has 12 residues. Trimming removed 5 bases from V and 8 bases from J; junction bases left unmatched: 4. Germline CDR1 reads SQVTM; CDR2 reads ANQGSEA. In nucleotides, the CDR3 is TGCAGCGTTTGGCGGGGGGGGGATGAGCAGTTCTTC. Its translation is CSVWRGGDEQFF.

The rearrangement joins TRBV5-5 to TRBJ2-1; no reliable D call. From germline, CDR1 is SGHKS and CDR2 YYEKEE (reference sequence). The CDR3 has 12 residues. V lost 0 bases and J lost 15, with 13 bases in between. CDR3 amino acids: CASSLGPLPTFF. In nucleotides, the CDR3 is TGTGCCAGCAGCTTGGGGCCCCTTCCCACGTTCTTC. The whole variable domain, filled in from reference TRBV5-5 and TRBJ2-1, reads DAGVTQSPTHLIKTRGQQVTLRCSPISGHKSVSWYQQVLGQGPQFIFQYYEKEERGRGNFPDRFSARQFPNYSSELNVNALLLGDSALYLCASSLGPLPTFFGPGTRLTVL.

The chain uses TRBV9 and TRBJ1-2; TRBD1 might be the D (5 bases). CDR3 length equals 14 residues. Germline V gene lookup returns CDR1 SGDLS and CDR2 YYNGEE. V was cut by 3 bases and J by 3 bases, with 12 bases left in between. This CDR3 reads CASSGGDGYYGYTF. As DNA, the CDR3 is TGTGCCAGCAGCGGCGGGGACGGCTACTATGGCTACACCTTC. The variable domain in full, completed from reference TRBV9 and TRBJ1-2, reads DSGVTQTPKHLITATGQRVTLRCSPRSGDLSVYWYQQSLDQGLQFLIQYYNGEERAKGNILERFSAQQFPDLHSELNLSSLELGDSALYFCASSGGDGYYGYTFGSGTRLTVV.

The genes are TRBV20-1 and TRBJ2-7; maybe TRBD2 (7 bases). Trimming removed 3 bases at V and 1 base at J, with 13 bases between. Germline CDR1 is DFQATT and CDR2 is SNEGSKA (reference sequence). The CDR3 has 14 residues. The CDR3 DNA reads as TGCAGTGCTAGTAGGGGGAGGGGGTCCTACGAGCAGTACTTC. Residues: CSASRGRGSYEQYF.